The clone carrying this TCR beta chain has ten or more counts. Its antigen is as yet unknown. The data belong to a study of human T cells and chemical hapten exposure. This CDR3 comprises 13 residues. CDR1 is MDHEN, CDR2 SYDVKM, per germline. This sample's time point: patch test 2, 6 weeks after DPC sensitization. Specified treatment: therapeutic diphenylcyclopropenone sensitization with weekly scalp DPC. TCRdb re-called the RACE reads with MiXCR, one entry per CDR3 protein. Of about 41,000 distinct CDR3 sequences detected, around 3.2% appear once; the ten largest clones hold about 7.4%. Findings and caveats of the study: DPC sensitization did not alter TCRs above 1 in 1000 frequency.

The rearrangement links TRBV28 to TRBJ2-1; D gene ambiguous. The input for sequencing was whole blood, taken in connection with sensitization to the hapten diphenylcyclopropenone (DPC). This TCR came from a man in his forties or fifties with alopecia areata. Some clones in this sample may be carry-over from other donors' samples. DNA for the CDR3: TGTTCTACGCTGCGAGGTGGTGGTGATGAGCAGTTCTTC. Translating it yields CSTLRGGGDEQFF.